This T cell receptor beta chain derives from a study of beta chain features in type 1 diabetes. Study outcomes and limitations: A potential PCR bias toward shorter templates would be equal in patient and control samples. Moderate but significant shortening of TCRB CDR3s was recorded in all four CD4+ subsets from Type 1 diabetes patients. For TCRB rearrangement, an influence of HLA type remained unresolved here.

There are many counts of this clone. Antigen specificity is unknown. cDNA synthesis used the whole RNA isolate, giving expressed TCRB sequences. Profiled with immunoSEQ multiplex PCR; TCRdb holds only in-frame clones, not every one. The table includes about 160,000 clones, 6.5% to 8.5% detected once. V gave up 3 bases and J gave up 11 bases, with 17 bases separating them. Germline CDR1 and CDR2: GTSNPN and SVGIG (reference sequence). The CDR3 contains 13 residues. The gene calls are TRBV30 and TRBJ1-5; D might be TRBD1 (5 bases). The sample taken for sequencing was central memory CD4+ T cells from blood. This TCR was sampled from a man younger than 30 with type 1 diabetes. The CDR3 DNA reads TGTGCCTGGAGAATGCAGGGTAGCCGGGCCCAGCATTTT. It is translated as CAWRMQGSRAQHF.